Here is one T cell receptor beta chain with its context. Its antigen is undetermined. Germline V gene lookup returns CDR1 SGHNT and CDR2 YYREEE (reference sequence). This CDR3 spans 12 amino acids. The ends were cut back, 4 bases at V and 6 bases at J, with 9 bases in the middle. This sample was included in a study of OX40 agonist ivuxolimab in advanced cancers. Data came from immunoSEQ multiplex PCR; TCRdb stores just in-frame clones and leaves some out. This table has 50,000 to 70,000 clones, around four fifths appearing once. General study points: CD8+ T cells averaged more expanded clones than CD4+.

The source is an adult with an advanced solid tumor such as melanoma, head and neck, liver or kidney cancer. V usage is TRBV5-4 and J usage is TRBJ2-3; D gene uncertain. Sample: CD4+ or CD8+ T cells sorted from blood, taken in a trial of the OX40 agonist ivuxolimab. The CDR3 bases are TGTGCCAGCAGCCTGGCGGCGGATACGCAGTATTTT. Encoded protein: CASSLAADTQYF. The whole variable domain, remainder taken from reference TRBV5-4 and TRBJ2-3, is ETGVTQSPTHLIKTRGQQVTLRCSSQSGHNTVSWYQQALGQGPQFIFQYYREEENGRGNFPPRFSGLQFPNYSSELNVNALELDDSALYLCASSLAADTQYFGPGTRLTVL.